This T cell receptor (beta chain) was documented in a study of blood T cell repertoires in COVID-19. The wider study: There were acute and convalescent COVID-19 samples, and they came from the United States, Italy and Spain.

Using immunoSEQ multiplex PCR, the repertoire was profiled, and TCRdb retains in-frame clones only, with some absent. Here the sample spans hundreds of thousands of clones, around 87% being singletons. The TCR was taken from a woman in her twenties or thirties who had recovered from COVID-19. What was sequenced was peripheral blood.

The CDR3 DNA follows: TGTGCCAGCAGCTTAGATGGGACAGGGTATCAGCCCCAGCATTTT. Translating gives CASSLDGTGYQPQHF. The V and J genes are TRBV11-2 and TRBJ1-5; 9 positions match TRBD1. This CDR3 spans 15 amino acids. Germline CDR1 is SGHAT and CDR2 is FQNNGV. V lost 0 bases, J lost 5 bases, and 2 bases stayed unmatched.